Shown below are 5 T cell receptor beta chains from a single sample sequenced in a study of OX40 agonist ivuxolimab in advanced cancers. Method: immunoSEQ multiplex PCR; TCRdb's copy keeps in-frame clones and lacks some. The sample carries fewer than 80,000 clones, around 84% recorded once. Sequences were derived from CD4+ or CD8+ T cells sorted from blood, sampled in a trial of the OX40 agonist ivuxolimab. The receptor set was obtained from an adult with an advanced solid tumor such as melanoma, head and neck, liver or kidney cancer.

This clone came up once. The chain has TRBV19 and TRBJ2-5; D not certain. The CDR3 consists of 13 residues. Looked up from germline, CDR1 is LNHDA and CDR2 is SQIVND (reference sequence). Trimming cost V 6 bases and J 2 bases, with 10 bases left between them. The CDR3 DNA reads TGTGCCAGTAGCGGGCAGATACAAGAGACCCAGTACTTC. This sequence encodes CASSGQIQETQYF.

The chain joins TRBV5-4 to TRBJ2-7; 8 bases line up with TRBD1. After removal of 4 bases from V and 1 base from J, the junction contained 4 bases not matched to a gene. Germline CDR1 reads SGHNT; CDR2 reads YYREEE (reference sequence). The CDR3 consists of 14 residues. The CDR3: CASSKTGVSYEQYF. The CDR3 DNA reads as TGTGCCAGCAGCAAGACAGGGGTTTCCTACGAGCAGTACTTC. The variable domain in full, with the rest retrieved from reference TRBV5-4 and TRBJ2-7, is ETGVTQSPTHLIKTRGQQVTLRCSSQSGHNTVSWYQQALGQGPQFIFQYYREEENGRGNFPPRFSGLQFPNYSSELNVNALELDDSALYLCASSKTGVSYEQYFGPGTRLTVT.

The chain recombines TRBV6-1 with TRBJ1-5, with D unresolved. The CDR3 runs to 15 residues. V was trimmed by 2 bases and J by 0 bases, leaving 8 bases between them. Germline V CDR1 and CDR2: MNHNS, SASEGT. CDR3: CASSENLSSNQPQHF. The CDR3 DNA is TGTGCCAGCAGTGAAAATCTTAGTAGCAATCAGCCCCAGCATTTT.

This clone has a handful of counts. CDR3 DNA: TGTGCCACCAGCAGAGACAGGACAGGGGGCGTTGGGGCCAACGTCCTGACTTTC. It is translated as CATSRDRTGGVGANVLTF. This sequence joins TRBV15 and TRBJ2-6; 11 bases agree with TRBD1. The J segment lost 3 bases and the V segment lost 0 bases, leaving 4 bases of the junction unmatched. The CDR3 is made up of 18 amino acids. In germline, CDR1 is LNHNV, CDR2 YYDKDF (reference sequence).

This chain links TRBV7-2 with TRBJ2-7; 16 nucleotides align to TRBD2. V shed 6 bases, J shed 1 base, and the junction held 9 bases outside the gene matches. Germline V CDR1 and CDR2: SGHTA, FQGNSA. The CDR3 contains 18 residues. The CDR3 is CASSSIGTSGGGSYEQYF. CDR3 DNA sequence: TGTGCCAGCAGTTCTATTGGGACTAGCGGGGGGGGTTCCTACGAGCAGTACTTC.